Included here is one T cell receptor beta chain sequence, with context. Its antigen is not known. The sample is drawn from a study of Graves' ophthalmopathy and Graves' hyperthyroidism. About the research overall: Researchers obtained peripheral blood at initial diagnosis, before any treatment had begun.

RNA transcripts were the source from which TCR beta CDR3 regions were amplified. Scientists carried out first-round RT-PCR using HTBI primers and then a second-round multiplex PCR. TCRdb re-analysed the multiplex PCR reads in MiXCR, keeping a single row per CDR3 protein. The sample lists some 170,000 distinct CDR3 sequences; 35% to 45% were seen once. Study-wide results and caveats: Blood shared most expanded thyroid clonotypes above 0.001 frequency.

Orbital computed tomography, thyroid ultrasound, TRAb, serum thyroxine and clinical symptoms formed the basis of diagnosis. The CDR3 is 15 amino acids. V lost 1 base to trimming and J lost 1 base; unmatched junction nucleotides: 2. Per germline, CDR1 SGHTA and CDR2 FQGNSA. This chain connects TRBV7-2 to TRBJ2-7; 9 positions agree with TRBD1. This TCR was sampled from a man aged 25 to 40 with Graves' ophthalmopathy. Sequencing was performed on peripheral blood. CDR3 amino acids: CASSLVGTGSYEQYF. CDR3 coding DNA: TGTGCCAGCAGCTTAGTCGGGACAGGGTCCTACGAGCAGTACTTC.